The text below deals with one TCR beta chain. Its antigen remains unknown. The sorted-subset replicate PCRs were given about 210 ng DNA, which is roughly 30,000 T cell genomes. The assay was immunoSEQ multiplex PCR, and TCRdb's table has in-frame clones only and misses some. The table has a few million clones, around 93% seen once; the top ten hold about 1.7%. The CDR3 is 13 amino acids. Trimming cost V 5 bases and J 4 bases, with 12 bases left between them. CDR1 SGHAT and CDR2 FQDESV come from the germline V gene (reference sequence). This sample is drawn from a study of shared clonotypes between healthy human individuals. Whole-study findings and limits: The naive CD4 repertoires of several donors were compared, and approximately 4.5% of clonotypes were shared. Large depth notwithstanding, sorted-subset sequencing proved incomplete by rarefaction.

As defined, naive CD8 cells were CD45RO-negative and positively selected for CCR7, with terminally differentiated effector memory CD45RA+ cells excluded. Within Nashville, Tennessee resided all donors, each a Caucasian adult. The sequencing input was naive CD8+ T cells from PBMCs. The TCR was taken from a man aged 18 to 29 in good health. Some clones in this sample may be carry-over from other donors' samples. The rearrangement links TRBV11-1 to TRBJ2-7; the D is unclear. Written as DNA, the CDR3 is TGTGCCAGCAGCGTGTCCTTGGGGTACGAGCAGTACTTC. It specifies CASSVSLGYEQYF.